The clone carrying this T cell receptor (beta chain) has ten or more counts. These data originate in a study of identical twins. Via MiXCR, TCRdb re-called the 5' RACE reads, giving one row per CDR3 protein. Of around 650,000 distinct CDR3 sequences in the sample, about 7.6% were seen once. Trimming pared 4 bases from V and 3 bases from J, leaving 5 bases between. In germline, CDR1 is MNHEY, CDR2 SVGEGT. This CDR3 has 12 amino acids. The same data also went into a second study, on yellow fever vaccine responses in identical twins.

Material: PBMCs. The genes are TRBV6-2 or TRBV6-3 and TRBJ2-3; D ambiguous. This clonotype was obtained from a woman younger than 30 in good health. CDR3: CASSFETDTQYF. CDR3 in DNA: TGTGCCAGCAGTTTTGAAACAGATACGCAGTATTTT.